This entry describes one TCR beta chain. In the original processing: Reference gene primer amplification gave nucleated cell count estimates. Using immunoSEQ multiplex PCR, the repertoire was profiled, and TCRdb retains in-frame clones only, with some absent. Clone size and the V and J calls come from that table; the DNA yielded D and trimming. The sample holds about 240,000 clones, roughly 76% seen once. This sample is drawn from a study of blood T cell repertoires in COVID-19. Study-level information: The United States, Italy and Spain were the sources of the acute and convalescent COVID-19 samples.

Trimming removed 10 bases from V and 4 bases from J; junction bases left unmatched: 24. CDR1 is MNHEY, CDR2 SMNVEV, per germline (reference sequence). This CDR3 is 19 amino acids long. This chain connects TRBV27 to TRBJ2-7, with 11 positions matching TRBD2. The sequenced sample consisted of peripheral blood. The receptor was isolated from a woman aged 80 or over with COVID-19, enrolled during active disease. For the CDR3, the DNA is TGTGCCATCCCGAAGGTAGGACTAGCGGGCCCCCGGGCCATTTACGAGCAGTACTTC. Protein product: CAIPKVGLAGPRAIYEQYF.